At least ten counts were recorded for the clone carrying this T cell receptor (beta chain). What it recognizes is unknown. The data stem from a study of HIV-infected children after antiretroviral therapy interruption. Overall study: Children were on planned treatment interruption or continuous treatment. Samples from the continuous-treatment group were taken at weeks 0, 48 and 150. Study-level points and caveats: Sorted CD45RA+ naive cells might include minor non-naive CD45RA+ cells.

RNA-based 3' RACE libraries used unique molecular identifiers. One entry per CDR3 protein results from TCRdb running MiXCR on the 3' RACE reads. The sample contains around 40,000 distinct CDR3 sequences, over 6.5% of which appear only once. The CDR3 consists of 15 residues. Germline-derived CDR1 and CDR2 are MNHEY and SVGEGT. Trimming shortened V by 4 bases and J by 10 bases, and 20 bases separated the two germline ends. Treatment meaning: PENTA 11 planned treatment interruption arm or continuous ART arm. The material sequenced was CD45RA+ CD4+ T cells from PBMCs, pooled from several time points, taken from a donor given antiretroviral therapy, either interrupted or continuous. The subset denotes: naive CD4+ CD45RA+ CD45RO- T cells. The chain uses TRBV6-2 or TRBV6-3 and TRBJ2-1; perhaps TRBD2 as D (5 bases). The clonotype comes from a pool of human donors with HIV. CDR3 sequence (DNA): TGTGCCAGCAGTTTTCTTCAGACTATTGGAGGAGAGCAGTTCTTC. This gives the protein CASSFLQTIGGEQFF.